These 18 T cell receptor beta chains were sequenced from one sample in a study of cytomegalovirus exposure and HLA in healthy donors. Primers for the PCR totalled 60 Vbeta and 13 Jbeta. Sequencing was performed with immunoSEQ multiplex PCR; in TCRdb, only in-frame clones are kept and a portion is missing. This table has about 160,000 clones, about 88% appearing once. Material: PBMCs. The source is a man aged 18 to 35 in good health and CMV-seropositive.

The CDR3 is CASSESGFSNYGYTF. The CDR3 DNA sequence: TGTGCCAGCAGTGAATCGGGGTTTTCGAACTATGGCTACACCTTC. The rearrangement joins TRBV25-1 to TRBJ1-2, with D hard to call. The CDR3 covers 15 residues. Germline CDR1 is MGHDK and CDR2 is SYGVNS. V lost 1 base and J lost 2, with 11 bases in between.

This rearrangement joins TRBV7-9 to TRBJ2-1, with a tentative D call TRBD1 (6 bases). CDR3 length: 14 amino acids. Trimming stripped 5 bases from V and 8 bases from J, with 16 bases between. Germline lookup yields CDR1 SEHNR and CDR2 FQNEAQ (reference sequence). This CDR3 reads CASSLSGQNDEQFF. CDR3 DNA: TGTGCCAGCAGCCTCAGTGGACAGAACGATGAGCAGTTCTTC. The full variable domain, completed using reference TRBV7-9 and TRBJ2-1, is DTGVSQNPRHKITKRGQNVTFRCDPISEHNRLYWYRQTLGQGPEFLTYFQNEAQLEKSRLLSDRFSAERPKGSFSTLEIQRTEQGDSAMYLCASSLSGQNDEQFFGPGTRLTVL.

The chain has TRBV7-2 and TRBJ1-1, with 7 bases fitting TRBD1. The CDR3 totals 14 residues. V dropped 1 base and J dropped 10; count of bases not matched to a gene: 9. Germline V lookup: CDR1 SGHTA, CDR2 FQGNSA. The CDR3 region has the DNA TGTGCCAGCAGCTTAGATTATGGACAGGAGGCAGCTTTCTTT. It translates to CASSLDYGQEAAFF.

In DNA form, the CDR3 reads TGTGCCAGCAGCTTACAGGGGACAAATCAGCCCCAGCATTTT. Its protein product is CASSLQGTNQPQHF. This rearrangement joins TRBV11-3 to TRBJ1-5, with D possibly TRBD1 on 6 matching bases. V lost 2 bases, J lost 4 bases, and 9 bases lay in between. The CDR3 contains 14 residues. Germline V lookup: CDR1 SGHNT, CDR2 YENEEA.

Details on this clone: Other DNA variants within this sample encode the same CDR3. The chain joins TRBV2 to TRBJ1-1; perhaps TRBD1 as D (5 bases). V lost 4 bases and J lost 1, with 7 bases in between. Germline V gene data show CDR1 as SNHLY and CDR2 as FYNNEI. This CDR3 has 13 residues. This chain's CDR3 is CASSGQGNTEAFF. Written as DNA, the CDR3 is TGTGCCAGCAGTGGGCAGGGGAACACTGAAGCTTTCTTT. The full variable domain, completed using reference TRBV2 and TRBJ1-1, is EPEVTQTPSHQVTQMGQEVILRCVPISNHLYFYWYRQILGQKVEFLVSFYNNEISEKSEIFDDQFSVERPDGSNFTLKIRSTKLEDSAMYFCASSGQGNTEAFFGQGTRLTVV.

The CDR3 region is CASEVAGVGYEQFF. The CDR3 DNA reads TGTGCCTCAGAGGTAGCGGGGGTAGGTTATGAGCAGTTCTTC. The gene calls are TRBV19 and TRBJ2-1; the match to TRBD2 covers 9 bases. Germline-derived CDR1 and CDR2 are LNHDA and SQIVND (reference sequence). This CDR3 has 14 residues. J was trimmed by 8 bases and V by 11 bases; bases with no gene match: 13.

This chain links TRBV9 with TRBJ2-2, with 9 bases identical to TRBD2. J was trimmed by 2 bases and V by 3 bases; bases with no gene match: 5. Germline values: CDR1 SGDLS, CDR2 YYNGEE. The CDR3 totals 16 residues. In DNA, the CDR3 is TGTGCCAGCAGCGGAGGGCGGGGGGGCAACACCGGGGAGCTGTTTTTT. This translates into CASSGGRGGNTGELFF.

This chain joins TRBV30 and TRBJ1-2; D uncertain. This CDR3 comprises 13 residues. V dropped 3 bases and J dropped 5 bases, with 13 bases sitting between them. CDR1 is GTSNPN, CDR2 SVGIG, per germline (reference sequence). The CDR3 nucleotides are TGTGCCTGGAGCCCAGGAACGGATTATGGCTACACCTTC. Protein product: CAWSPGTDYGYTF.

The chain uses TRBV11-3 and TRBJ1-1; perhaps TRBD1 as D (6 bases). This CDR3 contains 19 residues. V lost 5 bases to trimming and J lost 0 bases, with 25 bases between them. Germline CDR1 reads SGHNT; CDR2 reads YENEEA. DNA of the CDR3: TGTGCCAGCAGCCCAGTGGAGGGGGGGCCCCACACCTTGAACACTGAAGCTTTCTTT. Protein sequence: CASSPVEGGPHTLNTEAFF.

This chain uses TRBV7-9 with TRBJ1-5, with 8 bases matching TRBD1. The germline CDR1 and CDR2 sequences are SEHNR and FQNEAQ (reference sequence). V shed 6 bases and J 3 bases; nucleotides not matched to a gene: 7. There are 15 residues in the CDR3. DNA for the CDR3: TGTGCCAGCAGTTCTCAGACAGGGGTCAATCAGCCCCAGCATTTT. Its translation: CASSSQTGVNQPQHF.

This chain links TRBV5-1 with TRBJ1-1; 7 bases fit TRBD1. Germline V lookup: CDR1 SGHRS, CDR2 YFSETQ. The CDR3 sequence is 14 residues long. Unmatched junction bases numbered 3, after V lost 2 bases and J lost 2 bases. The CDR3 region has the DNA TGCGCCAGCAGCTTTGGGGACAGAAACACTGAAGCTTTCTTT. Translation: CASSFGDRNTEAFF.

CDR3 sequence reads: CASSLGRGRNSPLHF. The CDR3 nucleotides are TGTGCCAGCAGCTTAGGAAGGGGCAGAAATTCACCCCTCCACTTT. The chain employs TRBV13 and TRBJ1-6; the D gene is possibly TRBD1 (5 bases). This CDR3 is built from 15 residues. V was clipped by 0 bases and J by 7 bases, with 10 bases between them. Germline V gene data show CDR1 as PRHDT and CDR2 as FYEKMQ (reference sequence).

The V gene is TRBV15, the J gene TRBJ1-6; 7 bases map to TRBD1. This CDR3 spans 16 amino acids. V shed 5 bases, J shed 0 bases, and the junction held 4 bases outside the gene matches. Germline V gene data show CDR1 as LNHNV and CDR2 as YYDKDF (reference sequence). CDR3 loop: CATSGGTVSYNSPLHF. The DNA for the CDR3 is TGTGCCACCAGCGGGGGGACAGTCTCCTATAATTCACCCCTCCACTTT.

The J gene is TRBJ1-1, the V gene TRBV7-2, with D maybe TRBD1 (5 bases). Germline values: CDR1 SGHTA, CDR2 FQGNSA. CDR3 length: 15 residues. The V end was cut by 5 bases, the J end by 2 bases, with 15 bases between. CDR3 sequence: CASSPSGATNTEAFF. The CDR3 nucleotides read TGTGCCAGCAGCCCATCTGGGGCCACCAACACTGAAGCTTTCTTT.

This chain uses TRBV29-1 with TRBJ1-1; no clear D. The V end was cut by 0 bases, the J end by 5 bases, with 7 bases between. Germline-derived CDR1 and CDR2 are SQVTM and ANQGSEA. CDR3 length: 12 residues. The CDR3 DNA follows: TGCAGCGTTGAAGAGGGAGGGACTGAAGCTTTCTTT. Its protein is CSVEEGGTEAFF.

The chain employs TRBV10-3 and TRBJ2-2; 7 bases match TRBD2. Trimming at V came to 2 bases and at J to 1 base, leaving 1 base not matched to a gene. Per the germline V gene, CDR1 is ENHRY and CDR2 is SYGVKD. The CDR3 loop spans 15 amino acids. The CDR3 loop is CAISEERGNTGELFF. CDR3 sequence (DNA): TGTGCCATCAGTGAGGAGCGGGGGAACACCGGGGAGCTGTTTTTT.

This clone turned up a few times. The chain joins TRBV6-5 to TRBJ2-2; D is unclear. The germline gives CDR1 MNHEY, CDR2 SVGAGI. The CDR3 has 12 amino acids. V lost 7 bases and J lost 4, with 7 bases in between. Here the CDR3 DNA reads TGTGCCAGCACCTCCCCCACCGGGGAGCTGTTTTTT. It codes for CASTSPTGELFF.

The CDR3 here is CASSQAGQGYEQYF. CDR3 nucleotide sequence: TGTGCCAGCTCACAAGCGGGACAGGGGTACGAGCAGTACTTC. The rearrangement uses TRBV18 and TRBJ2-7; 10 bases line up with TRBD1. The germline CDR1 and CDR2 sequences are KGHSH and LQKENI. Trimming cost V 4 bases and J 4 bases; bases outside gene matches: 4. The CDR3 contains 14 residues.